The rows below give T cell receptor beta chains drawn from one sample of a study of T cells after yellow fever vaccination. TCRdb re-analysed the 5' RACE reads in MiXCR, keeping a single row per CDR3 protein. The top ten clones hold about 3.5% of a sample with roughly 320,000 distinct CDR3 sequences, 9.5% to 12% of them seen once. The starting material was CD4+ T cells sorted from PBMCs, obtained 45 days after the yellow fever booster vaccination. Every receptor here comes from a man aged 18 to 30 who received the YFV17D yellow fever vaccine. Each CDR3 is given with its conserved first and last residue. D genes are given only for firm matches. Not every row has a clone size; where given, it reads once, few, many or a size class.

.,TRBJ2-1,few,TRBV7-2,TGTGCCAGCAGCTCCCTCTCCGGCGCCTACAATGAGCAGTTCTTC,CASSSLSGAYNEQFF
.,TRBJ2-3,many,TRBV9,TGTGCCAGCAGCGTATCGGCACGGGGCACAGATACGCAGTATTTT,CASSVSARGTDTQYF
.,TRBJ1-1,.,TRBV10-1,TGCGCCAGCAGTGGACAGAGGTACACTGAAGCTTTCTTT,CASSGQRYTEAFF
.,TRBJ1-3,few,TRBV5-1,TGCGCCAGCAGCTTGGGATTTGGAAACACCATATATTTT,CASSLGFGNTIYF
.,TRBJ2-3,few,TRBV28,TGTGCCAGCAGGGGCAGGGGTGGACATACGCAGTATTTT,CASRGRGGHTQYF
TRBD1,TRBJ1-5,.,TRBV20-1,TGCAGTGCCGCCGGGGACAGTCTCAATCAGCCCCAGCATTTT,CSAAGDSLNQPQHF
TRBD1,TRBJ1-6,.,TRBV5-5,TGTGCCAGCAGCCCTCCCGACAGGGGGCGGACTTCACCCCTCCACTTT,CASSPPDRGRTSPLHF
.,TRBJ2-4,.,TRBV7-2,TGTGCCAGCAGCTTAGGCGGCATGCGAGCCAAAAACATTCAGTACTTC,CASSLGGMRAKNIQYF
.,TRBJ1-4,.,TRBV12-3/TRBV12-4,TGTGCCAGCAGTTTAGGAGGGGCTGGTGAAAAACTGTTTTTT,CASSLGGAGEKLFF
.,TRBJ1-5,.,TRBV5-6,TGTGCCAGCAGCTTGACCCAATATGGTGTTTATAGCAATCAGCCCCAGCATTTT,CASSLTQYGVYSNQPQHF